These 6 T cell receptor beta chains came from one sample sequenced in a study of blood T cell repertoires in COVID-19. Here immunoSEQ multiplex PCR was the method, and the copy in TCRdb shows in-frame clones only, minus some. The table includes about 310,000 clones, around 86% detected once. The sample comprised PBMCs or T cells enriched from blood (not recorded which). Receptors originate from a man between 60 and 75 years old who had recovered from COVID-19.

V and J are TRBV7-9 and TRBJ2-7; the D is unclear. There are 14 residues in the CDR3. Looked up from germline, CDR1 is SEHNR and CDR2 is FQNEAQ (reference sequence). Trimming left V 0 bases short and J 2 bases short, with 8 bases between. The CDR3 sequence is CASSLASTPYEQYF. DNA of the CDR3: TGTGCCAGCAGCTTAGCCAGTACCCCCTACGAGCAGTACTTC.

The CDR3 loop is CASSYSGLAGVNEQFF. DNA for the CDR3: TGTGCCAGCAGTTACTCAGGACTAGCGGGAGTCAATGAGCAGTTCTTC. J is TRBJ2-1 and V is TRBV6-5; 13 positions match TRBD2. CDR3 length: 16 amino acids. Trimming cost V 0 bases and J 6 bases; bases outside gene matches: 2. CDR1 MNHEY and CDR2 SVGAGI come from the germline V gene.

The rearrangement joins TRBV14 to TRBJ1-1; no definite D call. The V gene lost 0 bases and the J gene lost 8 bases, with 13 bases spanning the gap. Germline CDR1 reads SGHDN; CDR2 reads FVKESK. This CDR3 spans 14 amino acids. Written as DNA, the CDR3 is TGTGCCAGCAGCCAAGAAATGAGGGCCTACGAAGCTTTCTTT. Amino acid sequence: CASSQEMRAYEAFF. The full variable domain, rest sourced from reference TRBV14 and TRBJ1-1, is EAGVTQFPSHSVIEKGQTVTLRCDPISGHDNLYWYRRVMGKEIKFLLHFVKESKQDESGMPNNRFLAERTGGTYSTLKVQPAELEDSGVYFCASSQEMRAYEAFFGQGTRLTVV.

V is TRBV7-9 and J is TRBJ2-7; TRBD1 agrees at 7 bases. Trimming took 5 bases from V and 2 from J; bases not matched to a gene: 6. Germline V gene sequence: CDR1 SEHNR, CDR2 FQNEAQ (reference sequence). The CDR3 loop spans 14 amino acids. CDR3 sequence: CASSRDSKPYEQYF. The CDR3 bases are TGTGCCAGCAGCCGGGACAGCAAACCCTACGAGCAGTACTTC.

The chain is built from TRBV27 and TRBJ2-5; D may be TRBD2 (6 bases). The CDR3 has 16 residues. Trimming stripped 5 bases from V and 5 bases from J, with 21 bases between. Looked up from germline, CDR1 is MNHEY and CDR2 is SMNVEV (reference sequence). This chain's CDR3 is CASSRKGLPIRETQYF. The DNA of the CDR3 is TGTGCCAGCAGTCGAAAGGGACTGCCCATAAGGGAGACCCAGTACTTC.

The chain joins TRBV27 to TRBJ2-7; TRBD1 matches at 8 bases. CDR3 length: 14 amino acids. Germline values: CDR1 MNHEY, CDR2 SMNVEV (reference sequence). V shed 6 bases and J 2 bases; nucleotides not matched to a gene: 6. The CDR3 loop reads CASRQQGGTYEQYF. The CDR3 DNA is TGTGCCAGCAGACAACAGGGGGGAACCTACGAGCAGTACTTC.